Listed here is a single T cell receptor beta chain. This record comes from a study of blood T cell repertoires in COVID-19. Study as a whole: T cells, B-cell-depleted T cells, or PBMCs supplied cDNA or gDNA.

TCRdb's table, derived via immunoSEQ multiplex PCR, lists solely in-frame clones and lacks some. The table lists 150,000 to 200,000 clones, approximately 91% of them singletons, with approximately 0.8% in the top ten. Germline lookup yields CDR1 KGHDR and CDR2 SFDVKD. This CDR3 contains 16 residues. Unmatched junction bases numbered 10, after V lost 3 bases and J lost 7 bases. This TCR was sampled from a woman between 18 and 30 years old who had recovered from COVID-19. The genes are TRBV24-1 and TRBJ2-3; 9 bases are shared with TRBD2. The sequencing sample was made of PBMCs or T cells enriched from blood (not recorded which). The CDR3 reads CATSDPRSGSLHTQYF. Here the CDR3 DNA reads TGTGCCACCAGTGATCCCCGTAGCGGGAGCTTACATACGCAGTATTTT.